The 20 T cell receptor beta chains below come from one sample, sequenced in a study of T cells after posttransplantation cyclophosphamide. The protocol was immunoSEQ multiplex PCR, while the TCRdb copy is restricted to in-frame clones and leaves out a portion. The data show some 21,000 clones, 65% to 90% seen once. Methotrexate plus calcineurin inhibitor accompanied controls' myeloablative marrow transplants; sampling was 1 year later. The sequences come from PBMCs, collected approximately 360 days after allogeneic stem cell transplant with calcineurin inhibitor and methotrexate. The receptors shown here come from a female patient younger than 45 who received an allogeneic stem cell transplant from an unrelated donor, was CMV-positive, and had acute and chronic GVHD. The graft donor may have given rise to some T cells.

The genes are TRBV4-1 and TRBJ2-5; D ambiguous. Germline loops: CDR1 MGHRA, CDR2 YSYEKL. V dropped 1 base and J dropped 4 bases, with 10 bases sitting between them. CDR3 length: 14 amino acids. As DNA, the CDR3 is TGCGCCAGCAGCCAAGTAGGCACTACAGAGACCCAGTACTTC. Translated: CASSQVGTTETQYF.

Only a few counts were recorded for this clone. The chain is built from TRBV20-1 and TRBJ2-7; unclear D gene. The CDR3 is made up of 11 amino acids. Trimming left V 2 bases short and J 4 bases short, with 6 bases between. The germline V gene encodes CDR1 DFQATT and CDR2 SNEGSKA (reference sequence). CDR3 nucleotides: TGCAGTGCTAGATCCATTTACGAGCAGTACTTC. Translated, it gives CSARSIYEQYF.

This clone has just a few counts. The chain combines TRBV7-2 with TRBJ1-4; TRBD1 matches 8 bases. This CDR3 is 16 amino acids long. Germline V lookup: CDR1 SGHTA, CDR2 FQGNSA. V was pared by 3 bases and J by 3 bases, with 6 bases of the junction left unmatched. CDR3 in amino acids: CASSFGDRSANEKLFF. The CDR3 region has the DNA TGTGCCAGCAGCTTCGGGGACAGGTCTGCTAATGAAAAACTGTTTTTT.

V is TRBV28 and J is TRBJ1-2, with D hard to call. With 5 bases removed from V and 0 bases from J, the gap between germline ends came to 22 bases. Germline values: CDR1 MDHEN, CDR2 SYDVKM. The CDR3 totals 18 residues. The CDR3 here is CASSAILNSEAANYGYTF. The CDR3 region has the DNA TGTGCCAGCAGTGCAATTTTGAATTCGGAGGCAGCTAACTATGGCTACACCTTC.

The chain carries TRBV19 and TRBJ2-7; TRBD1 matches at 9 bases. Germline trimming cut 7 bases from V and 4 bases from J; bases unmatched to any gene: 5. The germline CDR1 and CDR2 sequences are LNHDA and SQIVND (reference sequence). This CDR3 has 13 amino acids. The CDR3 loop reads CASKGQGTYEQYF. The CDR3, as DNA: TGTGCCAGTAAGGGACAGGGCACGTACGAGCAGTACTTC.

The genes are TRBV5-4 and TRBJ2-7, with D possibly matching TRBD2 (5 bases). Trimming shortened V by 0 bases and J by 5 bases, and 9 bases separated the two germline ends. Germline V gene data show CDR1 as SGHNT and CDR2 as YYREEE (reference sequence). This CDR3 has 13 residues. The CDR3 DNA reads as TGTGCCAGCAGCTTGGTCGGGGTCAACGAGCAGTACTTC. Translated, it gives CASSLVGVNEQYF.

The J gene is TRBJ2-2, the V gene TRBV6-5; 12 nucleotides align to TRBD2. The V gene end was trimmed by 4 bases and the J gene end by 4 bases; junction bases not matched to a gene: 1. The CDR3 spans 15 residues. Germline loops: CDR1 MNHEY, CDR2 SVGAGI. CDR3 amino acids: CASSLLAGGTGELFF. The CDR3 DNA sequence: TGTGCCAGCAGTTTACTAGCGGGGGGCACCGGGGAGCTGTTTTTT.

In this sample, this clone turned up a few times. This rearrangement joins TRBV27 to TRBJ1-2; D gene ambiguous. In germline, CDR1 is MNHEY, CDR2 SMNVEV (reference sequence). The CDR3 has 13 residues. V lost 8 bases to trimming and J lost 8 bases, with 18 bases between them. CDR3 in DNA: TGTGCCAGCCTGGCCGGTCGGGGAGGGGGCTACACCTTC. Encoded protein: CASLAGRGGGYTF.

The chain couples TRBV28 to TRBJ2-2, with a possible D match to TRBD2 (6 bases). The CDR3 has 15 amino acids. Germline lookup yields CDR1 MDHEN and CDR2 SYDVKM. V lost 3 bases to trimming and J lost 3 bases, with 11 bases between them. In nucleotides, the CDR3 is TGTGCCAGCAGTTTGGGCGGGGCATACACCGGGGAGCTGTTTTTT. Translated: CASSLGGAYTGELFF. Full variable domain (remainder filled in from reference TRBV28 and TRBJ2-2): DVKVTQSSRYLVKRTGEKVFLECVQDMDHENMFWYRQDPGLGLRLIYFSYDVKMKEKGDIPEGYSVSREKKERFSLILESASTNQTSMYLCASSLGGAYTGELFFGEGSRLTVL.

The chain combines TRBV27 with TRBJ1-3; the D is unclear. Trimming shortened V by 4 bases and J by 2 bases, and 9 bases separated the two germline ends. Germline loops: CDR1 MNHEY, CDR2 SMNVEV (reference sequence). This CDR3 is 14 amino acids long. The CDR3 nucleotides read TGTGCCAGCAGTTCTGGTGGAGCTGGAAACACCATATATTTT. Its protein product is CASSSGGAGNTIYF.

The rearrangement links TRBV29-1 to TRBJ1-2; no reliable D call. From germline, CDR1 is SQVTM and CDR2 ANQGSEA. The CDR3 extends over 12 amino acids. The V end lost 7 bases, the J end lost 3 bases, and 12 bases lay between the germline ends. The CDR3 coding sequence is TGCAGCGGAGACACTGATTACTATGGCTACACCTTC. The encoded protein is CSGDTDYYGYTF.

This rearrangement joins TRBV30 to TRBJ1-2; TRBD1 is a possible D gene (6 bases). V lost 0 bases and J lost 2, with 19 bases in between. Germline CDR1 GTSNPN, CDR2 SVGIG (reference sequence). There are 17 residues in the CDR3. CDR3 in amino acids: CAWSVFRFGTRNYGYTF. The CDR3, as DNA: TGTGCCTGGAGTGTTTTTCGTTTCGGGACAAGGAACTATGGCTACACCTTC. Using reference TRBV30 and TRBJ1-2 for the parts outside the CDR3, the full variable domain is SQTIHQWPATLVQPVGSPLSLECTVEGTSNPNLYWYRQAAGRGLQLLFYSVGIGQISSEVPQNLSASRPQDRQFILSSKKLLLSDSGFYLCAWSVFRFGTRNYGYTFGSGTRLTVV.

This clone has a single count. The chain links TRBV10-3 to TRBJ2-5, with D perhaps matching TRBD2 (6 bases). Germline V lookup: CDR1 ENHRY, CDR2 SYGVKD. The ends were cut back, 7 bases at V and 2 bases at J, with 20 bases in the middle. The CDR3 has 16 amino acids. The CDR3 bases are TGTGCCATCAAAACGGGGCGGGGCGGACGACAAGAGACCCAGTACTTC. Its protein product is CAIKTGRGGRQETQYF.

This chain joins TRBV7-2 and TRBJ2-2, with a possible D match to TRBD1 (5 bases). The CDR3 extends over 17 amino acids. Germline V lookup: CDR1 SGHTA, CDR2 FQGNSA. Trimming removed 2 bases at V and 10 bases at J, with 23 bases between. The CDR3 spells CASSLRSQGKSLTELFF. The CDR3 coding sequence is TGTGCCAGCAGCTTACGGTCGCAGGGAAAGAGTCTGACGGAGCTGTTTTTT.

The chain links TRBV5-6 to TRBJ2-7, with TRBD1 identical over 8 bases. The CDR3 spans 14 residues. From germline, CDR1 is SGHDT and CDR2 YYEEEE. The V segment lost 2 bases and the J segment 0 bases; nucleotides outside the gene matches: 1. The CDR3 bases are TGTGCCAGCAGCTTCGGACAGGGCTCCTACGAGCAGTACTTC. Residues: CASSFGQGSYEQYF.

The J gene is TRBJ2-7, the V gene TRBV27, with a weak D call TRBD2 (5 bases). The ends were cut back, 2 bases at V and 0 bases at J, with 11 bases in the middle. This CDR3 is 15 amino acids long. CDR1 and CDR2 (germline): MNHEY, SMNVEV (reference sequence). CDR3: CASSLAGKSSYEQYF. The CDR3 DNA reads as TGTGCCAGCAGTTTAGCCGGGAAAAGCTCCTACGAGCAGTACTTC.

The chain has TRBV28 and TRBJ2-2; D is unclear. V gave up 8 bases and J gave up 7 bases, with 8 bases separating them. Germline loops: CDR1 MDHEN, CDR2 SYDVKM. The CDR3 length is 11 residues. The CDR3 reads CASLSVGELFF. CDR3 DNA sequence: TGTGCCAGCCTATCCGTCGGGGAGCTGTTTTTT.

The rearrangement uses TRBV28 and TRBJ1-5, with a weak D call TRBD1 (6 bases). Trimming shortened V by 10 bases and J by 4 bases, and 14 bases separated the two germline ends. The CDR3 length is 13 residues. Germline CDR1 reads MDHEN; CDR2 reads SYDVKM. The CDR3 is CAMGTPGNQPQHF. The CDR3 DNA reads TGTGCCATGGGGACACCCGGTAATCAGCCCCAGCATTTT.

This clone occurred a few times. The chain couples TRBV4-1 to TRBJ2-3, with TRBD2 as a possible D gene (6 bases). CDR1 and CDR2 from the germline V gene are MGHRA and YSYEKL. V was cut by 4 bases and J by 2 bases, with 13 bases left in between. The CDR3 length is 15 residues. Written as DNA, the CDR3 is TGCGCCAGCAGCCTTGGCGGGGCCTACACAGATACGCAGTATTTT. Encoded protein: CASSLGGAYTDTQYF.

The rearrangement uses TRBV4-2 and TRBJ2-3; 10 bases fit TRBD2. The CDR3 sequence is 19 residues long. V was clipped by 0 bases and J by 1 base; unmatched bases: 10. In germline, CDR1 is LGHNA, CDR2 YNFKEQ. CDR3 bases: TGTGCCAGCAGCCAAGAAAAACTCTTACTAGCGGGGCGCACAGATACGCAGTATTTT. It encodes CASSQEKLLLAGRTDTQYF.